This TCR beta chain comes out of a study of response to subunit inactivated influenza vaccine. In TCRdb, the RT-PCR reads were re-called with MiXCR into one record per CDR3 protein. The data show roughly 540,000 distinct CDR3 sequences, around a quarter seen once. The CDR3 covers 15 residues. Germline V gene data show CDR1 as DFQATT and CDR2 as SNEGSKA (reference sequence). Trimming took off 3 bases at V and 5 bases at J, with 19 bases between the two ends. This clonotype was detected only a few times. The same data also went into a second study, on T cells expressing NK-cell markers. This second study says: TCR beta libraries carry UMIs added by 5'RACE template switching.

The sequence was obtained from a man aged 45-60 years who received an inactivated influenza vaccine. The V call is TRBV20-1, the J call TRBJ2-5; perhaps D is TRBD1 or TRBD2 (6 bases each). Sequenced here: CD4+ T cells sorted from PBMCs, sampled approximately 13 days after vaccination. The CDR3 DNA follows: TGCAGTGCTAGCGGGGGCAGTAAAAAACTTGAGACCCAGTACTTC. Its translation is CSASGGSKKLETQYF.